This T cell receptor beta chain was captured in a study of T cell responses to AZD1222 COVID-19 vaccine. Trimming shortened V by 4 bases and J by 2 bases, and 3 bases separated the two germline ends. Per the germline V gene, CDR1 is SGDLS and CDR2 is YYNGEE. The CDR3 runs 12 residues. Libraries were prepared by immunoSEQ multiplex PCR; TCRdb keeps only in-frame clonotypes and omits some of them. The table includes fewer than 90,000 clones, over 80% detected once. The source of this sequence is an adult who received the AZD1222 COVID-19 vaccine. Sample: peripheral blood, taken 28 days after the second AZD1222 dose. The chain uses TRBV9 and TRBJ2-2; no clear D. The CDR3 spells CASSTNTGELFF. The CDR3 nucleotides read TGTGCCAGCAGCACTAACACCGGGGAGCTGTTTTTT.